Below, 22 T cell receptor beta chains from the same sample are listed, as sequenced in a study of early T cells in non-severe SARS-CoV-2 infection. A single record per CDR3 protein comes from TCRdb applying MiXCR to the 5' RACE reads. The table records around 66,000 distinct CDR3 sequences, roughly 13% of them present only once. The sample consisted of whole blood. The receptors shown here come from an adult who was a healthcare worker with PCR-confirmed SARS-CoV-2 infection or an uninfected control (not recorded which).

This clonotype came up many times. The rearrangement uses TRBV7-9 and TRBJ2-5, with D perhaps TRBD2 (6 bases). The CDR3 spans 13 residues. V was shortened by 8 bases and J by 0 bases, with 10 bases between the two germline ends. CDR1 and CDR2 (germline): SEHNR, FQNEAQ (reference sequence). The CDR3 bases are TGTGCCAGCCAACGGGGGAACCAAGAGACCCAGTACTTC. As protein: CASQRGNQETQYF.

This rearrangement joins TRBV7-9 to TRBJ1-2; 7 positions agree with TRBD1. The germline gives CDR1 SEHNR, CDR2 FQNEAQ (reference sequence). This CDR3 region has 16 residues. The V and J ends lost 5 bases and 1 base, in that order; junction bases with no gene match: 10. This CDR3 reads CASSPGTVSSNYGYTF. Here the CDR3 DNA reads TGTGCCAGCAGCCCCGGGACAGTTTCGAGTAACTATGGCTACACCTTC.

The V call is TRBV12-3 or TRBV12-4, the J call TRBJ2-1, with 13 bases lining up with TRBD2. V gave up 7 bases and J gave up 4 bases; unmatched junction bases: 13. The CDR3 loop spans 18 amino acids. CDR3 protein: CASTMGTSGTEMYNEQFF. The CDR3 bases are TGTGCCAGCACTATGGGGACTAGCGGGACGGAGATGTACAATGAGCAGTTCTTC.

This clonotype was seen a few times. V and J are TRBV10-3 and TRBJ2-1, with 8 bases that match TRBD1. Per germline, CDR1 ENHRY and CDR2 SYGVKD. Trimming at V came to 5 bases and at J to 10 bases, leaving 7 bases not matched to a gene. The CDR3 extends over 13 amino acids. The CDR3 nucleotides read TGTGCCATCAGTTGTGGACAGGGATGCGAGCAGTTCTTC. This gives the protein CAISCGQGCEQFF.

This rearrangement joins TRBV28 to TRBJ2-2, with D perhaps matching TRBD2 (6 bases). The V gene lost 1 base and the J gene lost 4 bases, with 13 bases spanning the gap. The CDR3 spans 16 residues. Germline V lookup: CDR1 MDHEN, CDR2 SYDVKM. The CDR3 protein is CASSLLAGPGTGELFF. The CDR3 DNA sequence: TGTGCCAGCAGTTTATTGGCGGGACCGGGCACCGGGGAGCTGTTTTTT.

This chain joins TRBV19 and TRBJ2-2; the D gene is possibly TRBD1 (7 bases). This CDR3 contains 15 residues. Germline lookup yields CDR1 LNHDA and CDR2 SQIVND (reference sequence). Trimming removed 3 bases at V and 5 bases at J, with 13 bases between. CDR3 sequence (DNA): TGTGCCAGTAGTATTGAACAGGGGAGGACCGGGGAGCTGTTTTTT. Its translation: CASSIEQGRTGELFF. Based on the CDR3 plus reference TRBV19 and TRBJ2-2, the full variable domain is DGGITQSPKYLFRKEGQNVTLSCEQNLNHDAMYWYRQDPGQGLRLIYYSQIVNDFQKGDIAEGYSVSREKKESFPLTVTSAQKNPTAFYLCASSIEQGRTGELFFGEGSRLTVL.

This sequence joins TRBV7-2 and TRBJ2-2; TRBD2 matches at 7 bases. Germline CDR1 reads SGHTA; CDR2 reads FQGNSA. V shed 5 bases and J 2 bases; nucleotides not matched to a gene: 2. The CDR3 is made up of 14 amino acids. CDR3 sequence (DNA): TGTGCCAGCAGCCCTAGCGGTAACACCGGGGAGCTGTTTTTT. Translating it yields CASSPSGNTGELFF.

This chain joins TRBV9 and TRBJ2-1, with TRBD2 matching over 8 bases. V gave up 0 bases and J gave up 6 bases; unmatched junction bases: 5. The CDR3 runs to 15 residues. CDR1 and CDR2 from the germline V gene are SGDLS and YYNGEE. The CDR3 DNA is TGTGCCAGCAGCGTAGGAGCGGGAGTGGGCAATGAGCAGTTCTTC. Its translation: CASSVGAGVGNEQFF.

V and J are TRBV11-1 and TRBJ2-7; maybe TRBD1 (6 bases). The CDR3 has 13 residues. Looked up from germline, CDR1 is SGHAT and CDR2 is FQDESV (reference sequence). The V end lost 3 bases, the J end lost 7 bases, and 13 bases lay between the germline ends. The CDR3 DNA reads as TGTGCCAGCAGCTTTACAGGGACCGGGGAGCAGTACTTC. Amino acids: CASSFTGTGEQYF.

This chain uses TRBV2 with TRBJ1-1; the D is unclear. The CDR3 length is 13 residues. Trimming stripped 6 bases from V and 5 bases from J, with 13 bases between. Germline V gene sequence: CDR1 SNHLY, CDR2 FYNNEI. DNA for the CDR3: TGTGCCAGCAGCGAGGCCGCTGGTACTGAAGCTTTCTTT. As protein: CASSEAAGTEAFF. Full variable domain (rest looked up from reference TRBV2 and TRBJ1-1): EPEVTQTPSHQVTQMGQEVILRCVPISNHLYFYWYRQILGQKVEFLVSFYNNEISEKSEIFDDQFSVERPDGSNFTLKIRSTKLEDSAMYFCASSEAAGTEAFFGQGTRLTVV.

This clonotype was seen ten or more times. The rearrangement links TRBV6-1 to TRBJ2-7, with D maybe TRBD2 (6 bases). This CDR3 has 14 amino acids. The V gene lost 1 base and the J gene lost 3 bases, with 10 bases spanning the gap. Germline CDR1 MNHNS, CDR2 SASEGT. CDR3 DNA sequence: TGTGCCAGCAGTGAAGACGGGAGTGGCTACGAGCAGTACTTC. Amino acid sequence: CASSEDGSGYEQYF.

This clonotype was observed a handful of times. In nucleotides, the CDR3 is TGTGCCAGTAGTATTAAATCTATTATCGGGGAGCTGTTTTTT. Protein: CASSIKSIIGELFF. The chain has TRBV19 and TRBJ2-2; D not certain. This CDR3 contains 14 residues. Trimming took 3 bases from V and 7 from J, leaving 12 bases between them. Germline assignment: CDR1 LNHDA and CDR2 SQIVND (reference sequence).

Only one count was recorded for this clonotype. The V and J genes are TRBV19 and TRBJ2-2; no reliable D call. This CDR3 has 14 amino acids. Deletions cut 7 bases from V and 5 bases from J, with 14 bases between. Germline CDR1 LNHDA, CDR2 SQIVND (reference sequence). CDR3 DNA sequence: TGTGCCAGTACTCTTGGGATGGGTACCGGGGAGCTGTTTTTT. Amino acids: CASTLGMGTGELFF.

This clonotype was detected a few times. The CDR3 DNA reads TGTGCCAGCAGCACCCGACAGACGAGGGATGAGCAGTTCTTC. Protein: CASSTRQTRDEQFF. This chain connects TRBV7-9 to TRBJ2-1; D possibly matches TRBD1 or TRBD2 (5 bases each). Trimming took 5 bases from V and 8 from J, leaving 16 bases between them. CDR1 and CDR2 (germline): SEHNR, FQNEAQ (reference sequence). CDR3 length: 14 residues.

This clonotype was counted only a few times. The chain is built from TRBV7-6 and TRBJ2-7; D might be TRBD2 (6 bases). Germline loops: CDR1 SGHVS, CDR2 FNYEAQ. V gave up 5 bases and J gave up 1 base, with 15 bases separating them. CDR3 length: 15 amino acids. This CDR3 is CASSPRGAGSYEQYF. Written as DNA, the CDR3 is TGTGCCAGCAGCCCCCGGGGTGCGGGATCCTACGAGCAGTACTTC.

This clonotype was detected only a few times. The CDR3 reads CASSLDGTYEQYF. As DNA, the CDR3 is TGTGCCAGCAGTTTGGACGGCACCTACGAGCAGTACTTC. This chain links TRBV7-7 with TRBJ2-7; D unresolved. Per germline, CDR1 SSHAT and CDR2 FNYEAQ (reference sequence). Trimming shortened V by 6 bases and J by 2 bases, and 11 bases separated the two germline ends. CDR3 length equals 13 residues.

The chain couples TRBV25-1 to TRBJ1-5; D ambiguous. The germline V gene has CDR1 MGHDK and CDR2 SYGVNS. CDR3 length: 14 residues. V shed 6 bases and J shed 5 bases, with 14 bases lying between them. The CDR3 region has the DNA TGTGCCAGCAGGGGGTGGGGTGGCGATCAGCCCCAGCATTTT. Amino acids: CASRGWGGDQPQHF.

This clonotype was picked up many times. The V and J genes are TRBV2 and TRBJ1-4; 7 bases are a match to TRBD1. Trimming took 6 bases from V and 8 from J; bases not matched to a gene: 12. The germline V gene has CDR1 SNHLY and CDR2 FYNNEI. CDR3 size: 15 residues. CDR3 amino acids: CASRLTGMAEEKLFF. The CDR3 region has the DNA TGTGCCAGCAGACTGACAGGGATGGCGGAGGAAAAACTGTTTTTT.

The sample holds a few counts of this clonotype. V gene TRBV7-9 combines with J gene TRBJ2-7; perhaps TRBD2 as D (5 bases). Trimming took 5 bases from V and 7 from J, leaving 33 bases between them. Germline CDR1 SEHNR, CDR2 FQNEAQ (reference sequence). The CDR3 runs 19 residues. The CDR3 DNA is TGTGCCAGCAGCCCCGGGCTCAGCCTAACAATCGAGGGCAAGTGGGAGCAGTACTTC. Protein product: CASSPGLSLTIEGKWEQYF.

This clonotype was seen at least ten times. The CDR3 protein is CASSPRTSGSRTDTQYF. CDR3 bases: TGTGCCAGCAGCCCACGGACTAGCGGGAGTCGCACAGATACGCAGTATTTT. The rearrangement joins TRBV4-2 to TRBJ2-3, with 13 nucleotides matching TRBD2. Germline CDR1 reads LGHNA; CDR2 reads YNFKEQ. CDR3 size: 17 residues. The V gene end was trimmed by 4 bases and the J gene end by 1 base; junction bases not matched to a gene: 5.

The chain couples TRBV18 to TRBJ2-2; tentatively, D is TRBD2 (6 bases). V was clipped by 2 bases and J by 5 bases, with 12 bases between them. The CDR3 has 15 amino acids. The germline gives CDR1 KGHSH, CDR2 LQKENI. The CDR3 DNA reads TGTGCCAGCTCACCAACTAGGCGGGATACCGGGGAGCTGTTTTTT. Protein sequence: CASSPTRRDTGELFF.

The V and J genes are TRBV29-1 and TRBJ2-5; 10 bases align to TRBD1. V was pared by 4 bases and J by 5 bases, with 7 bases of the junction left unmatched. From germline, CDR1 is SQVTM and CDR2 ANQGSEA. The CDR3 is 14 residues long. CDR3 sequence: CSVAQGQGSETQYF. Written as DNA, the CDR3 is TGCAGCGTTGCCCAGGGACAGGGGAGCGAGACCCAGTACTTC.